These 13 T cell receptor beta chains were all obtained from the same sample, sequenced in a study of blood T cell repertoires in COVID-19. Using immunoSEQ multiplex PCR, the repertoire was profiled, and TCRdb retains in-frame clones only, with some absent. The data show approximately 230,000 clones, over 75% seen once. Sequenced material: PBMCs or T cells enriched from blood (not recorded which). These receptors all stem from a man in his late teens or twenties who had recovered from COVID-19.

V gene TRBV30 combines with J gene TRBJ2-5, with D possibly being TRBD2 (5 bases). V lost 4 bases, J lost 3 bases, and 6 bases lay in between. Germline loops: CDR1 GTSNPN, CDR2 SVGIG (reference sequence). This CDR3 comprises 11 residues. DNA for the CDR3: TGTGCCTGGACTAGCAAAGAGACCCAGTACTTC. Its translation: CAWTSKETQYF.

The J gene is TRBJ1-2, the V gene TRBV5-6, with TRBD1 as a possible D gene (5 bases). The CDR3 totals 15 residues. The V gene's germline CDR1 is SGHDT and CDR2 YYEEEE. V lost 0 bases and J 5 bases, leaving 14 bases between the germline ends. CDR3 sequence (DNA): TGTGCCAGCAGCTTGGATACCAGGGCTTCTTATGGCTACACCTTC. Translating gives CASSLDTRASYGYTF.

The V gene is TRBV5-4, the J gene TRBJ1-1, with D perhaps matching TRBD1 (5 bases). CDR1 and CDR2 (germline): SGHNT, YYREEE (reference sequence). Deletions cut 4 bases from V and 4 bases from J, with 20 bases between. CDR3 size: 16 residues. The CDR3 region is CASSPEWGVQGTEAFF. The CDR3 DNA is TGTGCCAGCAGCCCCGAGTGGGGGGTCCAGGGCACTGAAGCTTTCTTT.

This chain joins TRBV11-2 and TRBJ1-1; D gene ambiguous. This CDR3 has 11 amino acids. V was pared by 1 base and J by 7 bases, with 4 bases between. Germline lookup yields CDR1 SGHAT and CDR2 FQNNGV. The DNA for the CDR3 is TGTGCCAGCAGCTTAGCACATGAAGCTTTCTTT. It is translated as CASSLAHEAFF.

The V call is TRBV6-5, the J call TRBJ2-2; D might be TRBD2 (7 bases). The CDR3 has 15 residues. CDR1 MNHEY and CDR2 SVGAGI come from the germline V gene. Trimming removed 6 bases from V and 3 bases from J, with 14 bases in between. The CDR3 region has the DNA TGTGCCAGCAGAGCCCGGGGGGCCTACACCGGGGAGCTGTTTTTT. Protein sequence: CASRARGAYTGELFF.

The genes are TRBV27 and TRBJ2-3, with a weak D call TRBD1 (6 bases). The CDR3 contains 14 residues. V lost 8 bases and J 3 bases, leaving 15 bases between the germline ends. Germline values: CDR1 MNHEY, CDR2 SMNVEV (reference sequence). DNA for the CDR3: TGTGCCAGCTCGCAGGGGCGGGTAACAGATACGCAGTATTTT. It encodes CASSQGRVTDTQYF.

The chain combines TRBV7-6 with TRBJ2-5; weak D call: TRBD2 (5 bases). In germline, CDR1 is SGHVS, CDR2 FNYEAQ. CDR3 length: 13 amino acids. V was cut by 5 bases and J by 8 bases, with 15 bases left in between. CDR3: CASSTTGRATQYF. In DNA form, the CDR3 reads TGTGCCAGCAGCACGACTGGGAGAGCTACCCAGTACTTC.

In its sample, this clone was seen once. The chain links TRBV27 to TRBJ1-1, with D perhaps TRBD1 (5 bases). The CDR3 runs to 14 residues. Trimming stripped 2 bases from V and 0 bases from J, with 7 bases between. CDR1 is MNHEY, CDR2 SMNVEV, per germline (reference sequence). The CDR3 loop is CASSLKGMNTEAFF. DNA of the CDR3: TGTGCCAGCAGTTTAAAGGGGATGAACACTGAAGCTTTCTTT.

The CDR3 protein is CASRETRNTGELFF. CDR3 sequence (DNA): TGTGCCAGCAGGGAGACCCGGAACACCGGGGAGCTGTTTTTT. This sequence joins TRBV4-2 and TRBJ2-2, with D hard to call. Germline CDR1 and CDR2: LGHNA and YNFKEQ. V was pared by 6 bases and J by 1 base, with 9 bases between. This CDR3 is built from 14 residues.

This clone showed up many times. The chain uses TRBV9 and TRBJ2-1; 11 bases line up with TRBD2. The CDR3 contains 16 residues. Germline assignment: CDR1 SGDLS and CDR2 YYNGEE. With 2 bases clipped from V and 10 bases from J, the junction kept 11 bases outside the gene matches. The CDR3 protein is CASSVSGRAARGEQFF. CDR3 coding DNA: TGTGCCAGCAGCGTTAGCGGGAGGGCCGCGAGGGGGGAGCAGTTCTTC.

The chain couples TRBV11-3 to TRBJ2-1; TRBD2 aligns across 12 bases. The trim removed 8 bases at V and 9 bases at J, leaving 5 bases unmatched. The CDR3 has 13 residues. Per the germline V gene, CDR1 is SGHNT and CDR2 is YENEEA. The CDR3 DNA reads TGTGCCAGCGCTAGCGGGAGGGCAGTTGAGCAGTTCTTC. Its translation is CASASGRAVEQFF.

This chain links TRBV5-1 with TRBJ2-3; 7 nucleotides match TRBD1. The length of the CDR3 is 13 residues. The V gene's germline CDR1 is SGHRS and CDR2 YFSETQ. The V gene end was trimmed by 2 bases and the J gene end by 3 bases; junction bases not matched to a gene: 0. The CDR3 loop reads CASSLQGTDTQYF. The CDR3 nucleotides are TGCGCCAGCAGCTTACAGGGGACAGATACGCAGTATTTT.

The rearrangement links TRBV7-2 to TRBJ2-3; no clear D. Germline assignment: CDR1 SGHTA and CDR2 FQGNSA. CDR3 length equals 14 residues. With 0 bases removed from V and 3 bases from J, the gap between germline ends came to 7 bases. This CDR3 reads CASSLALQTDTQYF. CDR3 coding DNA: TGTGCCAGCAGCTTAGCGCTACAGACAGATACGCAGTATTTT.